This T cell receptor beta chain was obtained from a study of cytomegalovirus exposure and HLA in healthy donors. The PCR ran on 60 Vbeta and 13 Jbeta primers. As processed by the authors: Roughly 12 million of 75 million to 85 million unique TCR beta chains were shared, per a later count. Profiling relied on immunoSEQ multiplex PCR, and the TCRdb table lists in-frame clones only, not all of them. V and J calls and clone size are given by that table; D and trimming were obtained from the DNA. The repertoire holds about 190,000 clones, with approximately 70% as singletons. Donors showed nominal health when sampled, although they likely had unrecorded immune exposures. Germline V lookup: CDR1 LNHDA, CDR2 SQIVND (reference sequence). This CDR3 has 15 residues. V lost 4 bases to trimming and J lost 8 bases, with 18 bases between them.

This receptor was obtained from a woman aged 25 to 39 in good health and CMV-seropositive. The chain is built from TRBV19 and TRBJ2-1, with D possibly being TRBD2 (5 bases). Material for sequencing was PBMCs. The CDR3 coding sequence is TGTGCCAGTAGTACCAAACTAGTGTCGTGGGATGAGCAGTTCTTC. This translates into CASSTKLVSWDEQFF.